The rows below give T cell receptor beta chains drawn from one sample of a study of identical twins. TCRdb reprocessed the 5' RACE reads via MiXCR and lists one record per CDR3 protein. The sample has around 340,000 distinct CDR3 sequences, approximately 10% seen once; the top ten hold over 7%. What was sequenced was naive T cells sorted from blood. These receptors were taken from a woman in her 50s in good health. The CDR3 runs from the conserved cysteine through the conserved F or W. The D gene is left open where the match is weak. Some rows have no size entry. The others give once, few or many, or a class for an expanded clone.

>TRBD2|15|few|TRBJ2-1|TRBV20-1
TGCAGTGCTAGACCCCCGGGGGGTACCTACAATGAGCAGTTCTTC
CSARPPGGTYNEQFF
>-|11|-|TRBJ1-1|TRBV3-1
TGTGCCAGCAGCCAGGGGATTGAAGCTTTCTTT
CASSQGIEAFF
>-|13|few|TRBJ2-1|TRBV5-1
TGCGCCAGCAGAGAGGGAGAGCTCTATGAGCAGTTCTTC
CASREGELYEQFF
>-|14|-|TRBJ2-5|TRBV5-1
TGCGCCAGCAGCTTAAGTGCGGCTCAAGAGACCCAGTACTTC
CASSLSAAQETQYF
>-|15|many|TRBJ2-7|TRBV27
TGTGCCAGCAGTTTACCAACCCCCGCGGGCTACGAGCAGTACTTC
CASSLPTPAGYEQYF
>TRBD2|18|-|TRBJ2-1|TRBV12-3/TRBV12-4
TGTGCCAGCAGCTCGCCGAGACTAGCGGAGTGGGGTATGGGTGAGCAGTTCTTC
CASSSPRLAEWGMGEQFF
>TRBD2|17|-|TRBJ2-1|TRBV29-1
TGCAGCGTTGAAGGGACTAGCGGGGGGGATAGATACAATGAGCAGTTCTTC
CSVEGTSGGDRYNEQFF
>TRBD2|17|-|TRBJ2-1|TRBV2
TGTGCCAGCAGTGAAGCGGGCCCCGGGACTAGCGACCATGAGCAGTTCTTC
CASSEAGPGTSDHEQFF
>TRBD1|14|few|TRBJ2-7|TRBV6-5
TGTGCCAGCAGTTATTCTCAGGGGGCAGGTGAGCAGTACTTC
CASSYSQGAGEQYF
>-|14|few|TRBJ2-1|TRBV7-9
TGTGCCAGCAGCCTCCCGAGGGGATCCCAGAAGCAGTTCTTC
CASSLPRGSQKQFF
>-|13|many|TRBJ1-2|TRBV10-2
TGCGCCAGCAGTGAAATCATAGGGCTTGGCTACACCTTC
CASSEIIGLGYTF
>-|14|many|TRBJ1-5|TRBV24-1
TGTGCCACCAGTGACCCCGGTAGGAGTCAGCCCCAGCATTTT
CATSDPGRSQPQHF
>-|12|many|TRBJ2-7|TRBV6-5
TGTGCCAGCAGTCCCGGGGGAGCCGAGCAGTACTTC
CASSPGGAEQYF
>TRBD2|13|few|TRBJ2-7|TRBV29-1
TGCAGCGTTTTCAGCGGGAGGTCTTACGAGCAGTACTTC
CSVFSGRSYEQYF
>TRBD1|14|few|TRBJ2-1|TRBV5-1
TGCGCCAGCAGCTTGCGACAGGGTCAAAATGAGCAGTTCTTC
CASSLRQGQNEQFF
>-|16|few|TRBJ2-1|TRBV5-1
TGCGCCAGCAGCCTGGGACCTCTCTCCACCTACAATGAGCAGTTCTTC
CASSLGPLSTYNEQFF
>-|17|few|TRBJ2-3|TRBV7-6
TGTGCCAGCAGCTTAAGGCGGGACAGCCCTAGCACAGATACGCAGTATTTT
CASSLRRDSPSTDTQYF
>-|14|-|TRBJ2-3|TRBV12-3/TRBV12-4
TGTGCCAGCGGCCGGACAGCTAGCACAGATACGCAGTATTTT
CASGRTASTDTQYF
>-|14|many|TRBJ2-1|TRBV29-1
TGCAGCGTGGGGACCAGAGAATCAACCAATGAGCAGTTCTTC
CSVGTRESTNEQFF
>-|15|-|TRBJ2-7|TRBV2
TGTGCCAGCAGTTTTGTCCGGGAACCGTCCTACGAGCAGTACTTC
CASSFVREPSYEQYF
>TRBD2|16|many|TRBJ2-1|TRBV5-1
TGCGCCAGCAGCATATCCGGGACTATCCTCTACAATGAGCAGTTCTTC
CASSISGTILYNEQFF
>TRBD2|14|few|TRBJ2-1|TRBV7-2
TGTGCCAGCAGCTTGACTAGCGGCCACAATGAGCAGTTCTTC
CASSLTSGHNEQFF
>-|13|-|TRBJ2-1|TRBV5-1
TGCGCCAGCAGCTTTAGGGGGGCCAATGAGCAGTTCTTC
CASSFRGANEQFF
>-|15|-|TRBJ1-1|TRBV6-5
TGTGCCAGCAGCCTGACCTCGGTATTAGGCACTGAAGCTTTCTTT
CASSLTSVLGTEAFF
>TRBD1|15|-|TRBJ2-2|TRBV2
TGTGCCAGCGAACAGACAGGGTCCGACACCGGGGAGCTGTTTTTT
CASEQTGSDTGELFF
>-|15|few|TRBJ2-2|TRBV27
TGTGCCAGCAGTTTGGGACTCTCGCACACCGGGGAGCTGTTTTTT
CASSLGLSHTGELFF
>TRBD2|15|few|TRBJ2-1|TRBV5-1
TGCGCCAGCAGCTTTAGCGGGAGAGTTGGTAATGAGCAGTTCTTC
CASSFSGRVGNEQFF
>-|13|many|TRBJ2-2|TRBV18
TGTGCCAGCTCACCAAAGACTAGCGGGGAGCTGTTTTTT
CASSPKTSGELFF
>-|15|-|TRBJ2-2|TRBV19
TGTGCCAGTAGTATCGGGCCGGCGAACACCGGGGAGCTGTTTTTT
CASSIGPANTGELFF
>-|16|-|TRBJ2-7|TRBV11-1
TGTGCCAGCAGCCAAGAGGGTCGGGACGGTACCTACGAGCAGTACTTC
CASSQEGRDGTYEQYF
>TRBD1|16|many|TRBJ1-1|TRBV20-1
TGCAGTGCTAGCCATGGACAGGTTTATGAAGAAACTGAAGCTTTCTTT
CSASHGQVYEETEAFF
>TRBD2|15|-|TRBJ2-1|TRBV20-1
TGCAGTGCCAGGCGGGAGGGCCGAAAGGACAATGAGCAGTTCTTC
CSARREGRKDNEQFF
>TRBD1|12|many|TRBJ2-1|TRBV29-1
TGCAGCGTTGCTGGGACAGGCGAGGAGCAGTTCTTC
CSVAGTGEEQFF
>TRBD2|15|many|TRBJ2-3|TRBV24-1
TGTGCCACCGGGAGACTAGCGGGGAGCACAGATACGCAGTATTTT
CATGRLAGSTDTQYF
>TRBD2|16|few|TRBJ2-3|TRBV5-1
TGCGCCAGCAGCTTGGACGCGAGCGGGGGACGAGATACGCAGTATTTT
CASSLDASGGRDTQYF
>TRBD2|17|-|TRBJ2-3|TRBV28
TGTGCCAGCAGTACGACTAGCGGGAGGGCCTTTTTAGATACGCAGTATTTT
CASSTTSGRAFLDTQYF
>-|13|many|TRBJ2-1|TRBV4-1
TGCGCCAGCAGCCACCAACTAGGGCGGGAGCAGTTCTTC
CASSHQLGREQFF
>-|15|few|TRBJ2-2|TRBV5-1
TGCGCCAGCAGCGCCGGGATCCTAAACACCGGGGAGCTGTTTTTT
CASSAGILNTGELFF
>-|11|many|TRBJ2-3|TRBV11-2
TGTGCCAGCAGCTATACAAATACGCAGTATTTT
CASSYTNTQYF
>TRBD1|14|many|TRBJ2-3|TRBV27
TGTGCCACCGGAGACAGGGCAAGCACAGATACGCAGTATTTT
CATGDRASTDTQYF
>-|14|-|TRBJ1-3|TRBV10-3
TGTGCCATCAGTGCAGCGACGTCTGGAAACACCATATATTTT
CAISAATSGNTIYF
>-|13|few|TRBJ1-1|TRBV19
TGTGCCAGTAGTGTCTCAAGGAACACTGAAGCTTTCTTT
CASSVSRNTEAFF
>-|13|many|TRBJ2-5|TRBV20-1
TGCAGTGCTAGCGGGATACAACAAGAGACCCAGTACTTC
CSASGIQQETQYF
>-|15|many|TRBJ2-5|TRBV18
TGTGCCAGCTCACCACCGGAGGGGCTCCAAGAGACCCAGTACTTC
CASSPPEGLQETQYF
>-|15|many|TRBJ2-7|TRBV9
TGTGCCAGCAGCGGCGGCGGTAGCGAGTCCTACGAGCAGTACTTC
CASSGGGSESYEQYF
>-|13|many|TRBJ1-6|TRBV10-3
TGTGCCATCACGGAATTTGAGAATTCACCCCTCCACTTT
CAITEFENSPLHF
>-|13|few|TRBJ2-1|TRBV6-1
TGTGCCAGCAGTGAAGTGCTACAGGGCCGGGGGTTCTTC
CASSEVLQGRGFF
>-|13|many|TRBJ1-5|TRBV29-1
TGCAGCGTTGGGAGGGACTTCGGTCAGCCCCAGCATTTT
CSVGRDFGQPQHF
>-|15|few|TRBJ2-6|TRBV12-3/TRBV12-4
TGTGCCAGCAGTAGGGGGGGGTCCGGGGCCAACGTCCTGACTTTC
CASSRGGSGANVLTF
>TRBD1|13|-|TRBJ1-2|TRBV12-3/TRBV12-4
TGTGCCAGCAGTAGGCAGGGGGTGGATGGCTACACCTTC
CASSRQGVDGYTF
>TRBD2|17|few|TRBJ2-5|TRBV28
TGTGCCAGCAGTTTAACTAGCGGGAGTCTAGGGGGGGAGACCCAGTACTTC
CASSLTSGSLGGETQYF
>TRBD1|14|few|TRBJ2-1|TRBV2
TGTGCCAGCAGTTGGGACAGGGGGCGAGATGAGCAGTTCTTC
CASSWDRGRDEQFF
>-|18|few|TRBJ2-6|TRBV10-3
TGTGCCATCAGTCAATTCCGGGGACATCTTCTGGGGGCCAACGTCCTGACTTTC
CAISQFRGHLLGANVLTF
>-|13|few|TRBJ1-1|TRBV3-1
TGTGCCAGCAGCCAAGGGTGGCAGGGGTTGGCTTTCTTT
CASSQGWQGLAFF